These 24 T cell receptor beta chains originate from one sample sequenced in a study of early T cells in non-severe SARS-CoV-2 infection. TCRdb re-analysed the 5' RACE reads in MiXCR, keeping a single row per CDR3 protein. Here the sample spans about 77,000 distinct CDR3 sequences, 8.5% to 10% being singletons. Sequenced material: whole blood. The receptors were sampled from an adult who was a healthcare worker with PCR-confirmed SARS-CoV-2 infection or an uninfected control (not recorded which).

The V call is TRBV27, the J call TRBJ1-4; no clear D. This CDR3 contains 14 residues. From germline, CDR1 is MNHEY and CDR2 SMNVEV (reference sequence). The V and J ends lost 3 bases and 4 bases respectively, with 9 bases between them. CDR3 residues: CASSFALSNEKLFF. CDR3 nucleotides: TGTGCCAGCAGTTTTGCGTTGAGTAATGAAAAACTGTTTTTT.

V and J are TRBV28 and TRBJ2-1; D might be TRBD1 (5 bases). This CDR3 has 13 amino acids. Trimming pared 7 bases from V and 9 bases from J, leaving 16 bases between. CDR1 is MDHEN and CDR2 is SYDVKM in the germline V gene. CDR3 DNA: TGTGCCAGCACCCAGCAGGGCCCTGGTGAGCAGTTCTTC. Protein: CASTQQGPGEQFF.

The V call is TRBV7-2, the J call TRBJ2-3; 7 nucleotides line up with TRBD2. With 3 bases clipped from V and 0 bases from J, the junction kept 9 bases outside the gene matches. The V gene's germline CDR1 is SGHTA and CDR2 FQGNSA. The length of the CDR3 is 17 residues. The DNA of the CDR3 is TGTGCCAGCAGCTTGCAGCCGGGACTACCGAGCACAGATACGCAGTATTTT. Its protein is CASSLQPGLPSTDTQYF.

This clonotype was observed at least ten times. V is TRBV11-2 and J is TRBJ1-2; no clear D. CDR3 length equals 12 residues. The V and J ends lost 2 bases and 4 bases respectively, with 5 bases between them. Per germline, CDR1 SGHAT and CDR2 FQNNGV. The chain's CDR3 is CASSLNIYGYTF. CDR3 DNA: TGTGCCAGCAGCTTAAACATCTATGGCTACACCTTC.

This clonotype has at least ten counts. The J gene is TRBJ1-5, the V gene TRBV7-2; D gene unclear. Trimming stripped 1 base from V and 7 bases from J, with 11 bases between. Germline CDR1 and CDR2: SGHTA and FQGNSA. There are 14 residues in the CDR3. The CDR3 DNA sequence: TGTGCCAGCAGCTTAGATGGAGGGCTGCAGCCCCAGCATTTT. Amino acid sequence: CASSLDGGLQPQHF.

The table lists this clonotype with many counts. The CDR3 DNA is TGTGCCATCGCCCGACTAGCGGGAGGTGAGACCCAGTACTTC. Its protein is CAIARLAGGETQYF. This chain links TRBV10-3 with TRBJ2-5; 13 bases agree with TRBD2. Trimming removed 8 bases from V and 5 bases from J; junction bases left unmatched: 5. The CDR3 consists of 14 residues. Germline CDR1 ENHRY, CDR2 SYGVKD.

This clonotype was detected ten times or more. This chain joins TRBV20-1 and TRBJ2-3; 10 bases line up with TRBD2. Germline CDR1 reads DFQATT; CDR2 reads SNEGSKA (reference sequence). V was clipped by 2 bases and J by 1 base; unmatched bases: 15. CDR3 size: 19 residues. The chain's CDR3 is CSARSGLAFYGGRTDTQYF. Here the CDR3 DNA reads TGCAGTGCTAGATCGGGACTAGCGTTTTATGGTGGGCGCACAGATACGCAGTATTTT.

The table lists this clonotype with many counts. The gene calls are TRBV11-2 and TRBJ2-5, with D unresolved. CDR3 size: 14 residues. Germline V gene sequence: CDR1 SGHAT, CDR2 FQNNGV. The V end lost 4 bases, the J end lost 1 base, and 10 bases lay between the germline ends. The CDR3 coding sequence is TGTGCCAGCAGCTCCCGTGGGTTCCAAGAGACCCAGTACTTC. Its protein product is CASSSRGFQETQYF.

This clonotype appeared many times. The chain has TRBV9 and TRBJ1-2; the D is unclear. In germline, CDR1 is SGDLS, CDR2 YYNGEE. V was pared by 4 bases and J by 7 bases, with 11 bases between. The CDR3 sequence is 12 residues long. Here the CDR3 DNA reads TGTGCCAGCAGCCCGGGGTCGGGTGGCTACACCTTC. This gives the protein CASSPGSGGYTF.

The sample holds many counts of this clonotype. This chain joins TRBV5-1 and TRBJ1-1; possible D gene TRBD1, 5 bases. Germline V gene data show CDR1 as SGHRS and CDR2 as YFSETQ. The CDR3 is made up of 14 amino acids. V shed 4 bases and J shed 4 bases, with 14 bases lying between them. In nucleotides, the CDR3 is TGCGCCAGCAGCCCTATAGGGGCGCCCACTGAAGCTTTCTTT. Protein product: CASSPIGAPTEAFF.

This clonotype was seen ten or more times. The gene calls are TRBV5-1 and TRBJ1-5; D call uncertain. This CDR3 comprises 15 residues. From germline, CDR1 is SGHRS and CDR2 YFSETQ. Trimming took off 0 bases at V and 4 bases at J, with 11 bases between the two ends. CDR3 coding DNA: TGCGCCAGCAGCTTGGACCATCGGGGAAATCAGCCCCAGCATTTT. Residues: CASSLDHRGNQPQHF.

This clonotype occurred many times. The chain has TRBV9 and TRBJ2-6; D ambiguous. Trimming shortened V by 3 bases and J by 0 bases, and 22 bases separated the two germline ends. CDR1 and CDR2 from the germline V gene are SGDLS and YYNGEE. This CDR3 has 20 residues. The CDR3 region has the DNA TGTGCCAGCAGCGCGGCCAAATGGGCCGGAAAGCGCTCTGGGGCCAACGTCCTGACTTTC. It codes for CASSAAKWAGKRSGANVLTF. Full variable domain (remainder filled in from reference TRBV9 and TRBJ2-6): DSGVTQTPKHLITATGQRVTLRCSPRSGDLSVYWYQQSLDQGLQFLIQYYNGEERAKGNILERFSAQQFPDLHSELNLSSLELGDSALYFCASSAAKWAGKRSGANVLTFGAGSRLTVL.

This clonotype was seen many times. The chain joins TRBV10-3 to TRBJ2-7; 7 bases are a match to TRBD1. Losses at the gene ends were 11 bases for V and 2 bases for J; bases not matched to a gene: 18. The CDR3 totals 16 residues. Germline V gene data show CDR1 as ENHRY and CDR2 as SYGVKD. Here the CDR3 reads CAASKGQNLLTYEQYF. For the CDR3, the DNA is TGTGCCGCCTCGAAGGGACAGAACCTCCTTACCTACGAGCAGTACTTC.

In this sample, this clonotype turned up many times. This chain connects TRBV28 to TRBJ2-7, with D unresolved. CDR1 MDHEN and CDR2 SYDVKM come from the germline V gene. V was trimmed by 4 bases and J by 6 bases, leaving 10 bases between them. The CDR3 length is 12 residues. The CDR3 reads CASSSISPEQYF. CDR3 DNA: TGTGCCAGCAGTTCAATTAGTCCCGAGCAGTACTTC.

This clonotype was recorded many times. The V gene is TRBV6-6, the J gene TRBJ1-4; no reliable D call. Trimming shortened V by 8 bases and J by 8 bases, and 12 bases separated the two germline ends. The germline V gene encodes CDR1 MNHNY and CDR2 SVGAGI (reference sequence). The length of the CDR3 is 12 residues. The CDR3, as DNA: TGTGCCAGCTCGGCGGGGTTGGAAAAACTGTTTTTT. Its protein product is CASSAGLEKLFF.

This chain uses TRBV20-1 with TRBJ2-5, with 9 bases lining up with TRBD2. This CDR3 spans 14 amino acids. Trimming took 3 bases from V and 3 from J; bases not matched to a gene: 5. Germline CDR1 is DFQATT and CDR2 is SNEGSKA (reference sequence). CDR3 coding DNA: TGCAGTGCTAGTCGACTAGCGGATGAAGAGACCCAGTACTTC. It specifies CSASRLADEETQYF.

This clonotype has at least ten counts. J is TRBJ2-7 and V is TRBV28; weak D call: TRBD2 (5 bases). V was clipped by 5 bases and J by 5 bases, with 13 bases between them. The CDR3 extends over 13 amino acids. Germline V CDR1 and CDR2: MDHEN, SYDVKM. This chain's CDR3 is CASSPGWGDEQYF. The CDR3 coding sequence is TGTGCCAGCAGTCCCGGCTGGGGAGACGAGCAGTACTTC.

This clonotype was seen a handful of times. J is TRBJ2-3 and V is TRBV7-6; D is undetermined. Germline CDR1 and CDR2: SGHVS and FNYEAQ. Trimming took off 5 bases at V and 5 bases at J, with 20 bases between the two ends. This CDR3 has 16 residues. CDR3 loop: CASSPFSMMVGDTQYF. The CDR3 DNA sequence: TGTGCCAGCAGCCCTTTTTCCATGATGGTGGGAGATACGCAGTATTTT.

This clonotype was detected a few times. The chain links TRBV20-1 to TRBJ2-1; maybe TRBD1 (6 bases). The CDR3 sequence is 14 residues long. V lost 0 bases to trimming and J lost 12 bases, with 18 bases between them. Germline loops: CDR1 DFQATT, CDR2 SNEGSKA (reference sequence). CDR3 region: CSARDRQDSGGQFF. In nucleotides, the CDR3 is TGCAGTGCTAGAGACCGACAGGATTCAGGCGGGCAGTTCTTC.

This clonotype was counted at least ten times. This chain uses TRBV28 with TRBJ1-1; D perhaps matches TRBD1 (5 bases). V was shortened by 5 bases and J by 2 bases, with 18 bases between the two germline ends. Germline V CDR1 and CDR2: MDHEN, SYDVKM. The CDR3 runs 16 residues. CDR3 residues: CASSQEKGRYNTEAFF. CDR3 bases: TGTGCCAGCAGTCAAGAAAAGGGACGCTATAACACTGAAGCTTTCTTT.

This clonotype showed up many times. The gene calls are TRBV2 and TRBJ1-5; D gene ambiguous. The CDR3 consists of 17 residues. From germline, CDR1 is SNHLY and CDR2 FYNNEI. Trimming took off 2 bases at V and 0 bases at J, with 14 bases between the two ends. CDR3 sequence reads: CASSETRRNYSNQPQHF. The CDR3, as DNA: TGTGCCAGCAGTGAAACCCGACGGAACTATAGCAATCAGCCCCAGCATTTT.

In DNA form, the CDR3 reads TGCAGTGCCCCCGCACGACTAGCGGGAAACAATGAGCAGTTCTTC. It codes for CSAPARLAGNNEQFF. This chain uses TRBV20-1 with TRBJ2-1; 11 nucleotides match TRBD2. Losses at the gene ends were 6 bases for V and 5 bases for J; bases not matched to a gene: 9. Germline values: CDR1 DFQATT, CDR2 SNEGSKA (reference sequence). The CDR3 has 15 residues.

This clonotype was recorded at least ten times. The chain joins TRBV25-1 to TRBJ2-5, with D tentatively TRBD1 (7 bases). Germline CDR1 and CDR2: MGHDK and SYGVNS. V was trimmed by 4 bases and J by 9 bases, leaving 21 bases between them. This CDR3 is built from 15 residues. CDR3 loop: CASSAPRETGEAQYF. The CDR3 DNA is TGTGCCAGCAGTGCCCCACGGGAAACAGGGGAGGCCCAGTACTTC.

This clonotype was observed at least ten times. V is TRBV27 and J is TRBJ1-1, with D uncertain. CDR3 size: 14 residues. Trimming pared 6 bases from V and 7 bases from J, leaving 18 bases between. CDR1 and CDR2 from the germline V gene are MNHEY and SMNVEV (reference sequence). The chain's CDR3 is CASRGDTRVGEAFF. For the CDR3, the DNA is TGTGCCAGCAGGGGTGACACCCGGGTCGGTGAAGCTTTCTTT.